The clone carrying this T cell receptor beta chain came up many times. The CDR3 contains 14 residues. CDR1 DFQATT and CDR2 SNEGSKA come from the germline V gene (reference sequence). The ends were cut back, 2 bases at V and 1 base at J, with 8 bases in the middle. TCRdb re-analysed the 5' RACE reads in MiXCR, keeping a single row per CDR3 protein. Counted here are some 64,000 distinct CDR3 sequences, about 17% occurring once; the ten biggest clones make up 8% to 10%. The data are from a study of early T cells in non-severe SARS-CoV-2 infection. The genes are TRBV20-1 and TRBJ2-2; unclear D gene. The origin of this receptor is an adult who was a healthcare worker with PCR-confirmed SARS-CoV-2 infection or an uninfected control (not recorded which). Sequenced here: whole blood, sampled at baseline. DNA for the CDR3: TGCAGTGCTAGATTTTCGGGGAACACCGGGGAGCTGTTTTTT. This codes for CSARFSGNTGELFF.